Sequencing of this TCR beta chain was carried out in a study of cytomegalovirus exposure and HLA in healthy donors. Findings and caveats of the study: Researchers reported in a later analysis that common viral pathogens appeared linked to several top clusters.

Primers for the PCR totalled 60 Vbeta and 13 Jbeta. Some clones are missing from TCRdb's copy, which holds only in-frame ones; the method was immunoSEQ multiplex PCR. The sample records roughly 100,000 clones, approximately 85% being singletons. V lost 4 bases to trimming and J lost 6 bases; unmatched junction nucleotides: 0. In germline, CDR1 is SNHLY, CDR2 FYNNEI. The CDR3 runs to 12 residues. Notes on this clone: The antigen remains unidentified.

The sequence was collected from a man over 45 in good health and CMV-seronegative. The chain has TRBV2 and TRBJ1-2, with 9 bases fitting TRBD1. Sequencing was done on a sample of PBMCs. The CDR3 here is CASSGQGDGYTF. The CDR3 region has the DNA TGTGCCAGCAGTGGACAGGGGGATGGCTACACCTTC. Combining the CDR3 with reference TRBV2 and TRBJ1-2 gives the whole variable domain EPEVTQTPSHQVTQMGQEVILRCVPISNHLYFYWYRQILGQKVEFLVSFYNNEISEKSEIFDDQFSVERPDGSNFTLKIRSTKLEDSAMYFCASSGQGDGYTFGSGTRLTVV.